This is a list of T cell receptor beta chains from one sample in a study of regulatory T cells in long-lasting Graves disease. MiXCR was run by TCRdb on the multiplex PCR reads, yielding one entry per CDR3 protein. Here the sample spans about 660,000 distinct CDR3 sequences, around 32% being singletons. This specimen consisted of peripheral blood mononuclear cells (PBMCs), obtained when the disease was refractory, from a patient treated with antithyroid drugs. These receptors were taken from a female donor with Graves disease. The CDR3 runs from the conserved cysteine through the conserved F or W. D genes are given only for firm matches. The listing skips clone size in some rows; elsewhere it reads once, few, many or a size class.

j_gene	abundance	v_gene	d_gene	CDR3nt	CDR3aa
TRBJ1-1	.	TRBV6-2/TRBV6-3	.	TGTGCCAGCAGTTTAACTATGGACGCCGTTCAGGCAGCTTTCTTT	CASSLTMDAVQAAFF
TRBJ2-5	many	TRBV2	.	TGTGCCAGCAGTGACAACCAAGAGACCCAGTACTTC	CASSDNQETQYF
TRBJ1-2	few	TRBV24-1	TRBD1	TGTGCCACCAGTGATTCCGACAGGGGGTACGACTATGGCTACACCTTC	CATSDSDRGYDYGYTF
TRBJ2-2	once	TRBV10-3	TRBD2	TGTGCCATCAGTGAGTCGGGACTAGCGGGAGGGAACACCGGGGAGCTGTTTTTT	CAISESGLAGGNTGELFF
TRBJ1-1	few	TRBV25-1	TRBD1	TGTGCCAGCAGTGAAACGGGACAGCTGAACACTGAAGCTTTCTTT	CASSETGQLNTEAFF
TRBJ1-1	.	TRBV6-5	.	TGTGCCAGCAGTTACTCGGGGCAGCACACTGAAGCTTTCTTT	CASSYSGQHTEAFF
TRBJ2-5	.	TRBV12-3/TRBV12-4	.	TGTGCCAGCAGCCCTCTCGGGTCCCAAGAGACCCAGTACTTC	CASSPLGSQETQYF
TRBJ1-6	many	TRBV24-1	.	TGTGCCACCAGTGACCCGCCGGGACCGCGCTCACCCCTCCACTTT	CATSDPPGPRSPLHF
TRBJ2-7	.	TRBV7-9	TRBD1	TGTGCCAGCAGCTTAGGTGGGACAGGGGAAGAGCAGTACTTC	CASSLGGTGEEQYF
TRBJ1-1	.	TRBV19	TRBD1	TGTGCCAGTAGTATGGGGACAGGGGGCACTGAAGCTTTCTTT	CASSMGTGGTEAFF
TRBJ1-1	few	TRBV6-4	.	TGTGCCAGTGCACCCAACAGGGAGGGGAACACTGAAGCTTTCTTT	CASAPNREGNTEAFF
TRBJ2-6	.	TRBV27	.	TGTGCCAGCAGAACTGGGGCCAACGTCCTGACTTTC	CASRTGANVLTF
TRBJ2-7	many	TRBV28	TRBD1	TGTGCCAGCAGTCGGGACAGGGTGATGCAAGAGCAGTACTTC	CASSRDRVMQEQYF
TRBJ1-2	few	TRBV12-3/TRBV12-4	.	TGTGCCAGCACCGCATATGGGGACGGCTACACCTTC	CASTAYGDGYTF
TRBJ1-2	.	TRBV9	.	TGTGCCAGCAGCGTCTGGGGTGGGGACTATGGCTACACCTTC	CASSVWGGDYGYTF
TRBJ2-5	few	TRBV20-1	.	TGCAGTGCTCTGCCGGAGGAGACCCAGTACTTC	CSALPEETQYF
TRBJ2-5	.	TRBV28	.	TGTGCCAGCAGTTCGCAGGGGACGGGGGAGACCCAGTACTTC	CASSSQGTGETQYF
TRBJ2-2	many	TRBV7-3	.	TGTGCCAGCAGCTTAAGACCAACCTGGGAGCTGTTTTTT	CASSLRPTWELFF
TRBJ1-5	few	TRBV30	TRBD1	TGTGCCTGGAGTGCTGGGACAGGGAATCAGCCCCAGCATTTT	CAWSAGTGNQPQHF
TRBJ1-4	few	TRBV15	.	TGTGCCACCACGGGAACTGGGGCAACTAATGAAAAACTGTTTTTT	CATTGTGATNEKLFF
TRBJ1-1	few	TRBV5-1	.	TGCGCCAGCAGCCCGGAAGCGGGTTTGGACACTGAAGCTTTCTTT	CASSPEAGLDTEAFF
TRBJ1-1	few	TRBV5-1	.	TGCGCCAGCAGCTTGCCGGCTAACACTGAAGCTTTCTTT	CASSLPANTEAFF
TRBJ1-5	few	TRBV19	TRBD1	TGTGCCAGTACTCGGGACAGTAGCAATCAGCCCCAGCATTTT	CASTRDSSNQPQHF
TRBJ2-7	many	TRBV28	TRBD1	TGTGCCAGCAGCCCCCCGGGACAGGTGTTGAAAGCCTACGAGCAGTACTTC	CASSPPGQVLKAYEQYF